These 22 T cell receptor beta chains originate from one sample sequenced in a study of response to subunit inactivated influenza vaccine. TCRdb re-called the RT-PCR reads with MiXCR, one entry per CDR3 protein. The data show around 320,000 distinct CDR3 sequences, about 20% seen once. The sample in question was PBMCs from blood, obtained approximately 22 months after vaccination. The receptors stem from a man aged 45-69 years who received an inactivated influenza vaccine.

This rearrangement joins TRBV4-3 to TRBJ1-1; unclear D gene. The V end lost 0 bases, the J end lost 5 bases, and 7 bases lay between the germline ends. Germline values: CDR1 LGHNA, CDR2 YSLEER. The CDR3 is made up of 13 amino acids. CDR3: CASSQERITEAFF. For the CDR3, the DNA is TGCGCCAGCAGCCAAGAGAGGATTACTGAAGCTTTCTTT.

Only a few counts were recorded for this clonotype. V usage is TRBV7-6 and J usage is TRBJ2-7; TRBD1 aligns across 10 bases. The CDR3 consists of 16 residues. The germline V gene has CDR1 SGHVS and CDR2 FNYEAQ. V lost 5 bases to trimming and J lost 3 bases; unmatched junction nucleotides: 10. The CDR3 DNA follows: TGTGCCAGCAGCCAAACAAAAGGACAGGGGGACTACGAGCAGTACTTC. This sequence encodes CASSQTKGQGDYEQYF.

This clonotype was observed a few times. The chain is built from TRBV6-1 and TRBJ1-1; D is perhaps TRBD1 (6 bases). The CDR3 is 16 residues long. Germline assignment: CDR1 MNHNS and CDR2 SASEGT. Trimming took 5 bases from V and 0 from J, leaving 16 bases between them. This chain's CDR3 is CASSPSGQSLNTEAFF. CDR3 sequence (DNA): TGTGCCAGCAGTCCAAGTGGACAGTCACTGAACACTGAAGCTTTCTTT.

The sample holds a few counts of this clonotype. The DNA of the CDR3 is TGCGCCAGCAGCACGGGACGAGACGAGCAGTACTTC. It codes for CASSTGRDEQYF. This chain uses TRBV5-1 with TRBJ2-7; D may be TRBD1 or TRBD2 (5 bases each). Germline values: CDR1 SGHRS, CDR2 YFSETQ. This CDR3 is 12 amino acids long. V dropped 4 bases and J dropped 5 bases, with 10 bases sitting between them.

This clonotype was seen at least ten times. This chain joins TRBV3-1 and TRBJ1-1; D is uncertain. Trimming took 1 base from V and 0 from J, leaving 6 bases between them. This CDR3 contains 14 residues. Germline CDR1 reads LGHDT; CDR2 reads YNNKEL (reference sequence). This CDR3 is CASSQGSLNTEAFF. The CDR3 region has the DNA TGTGCCAGCAGCCAAGGCAGCTTGAACACTGAAGCTTTCTTT.

Here the CDR3 DNA reads TGTGCCAGCAGCCACCGAATTTTTAACGGCATTCAGTACTTC. This gives the protein CASSHRIFNGIQYF. J is TRBJ2-4 and V is TRBV3-1; D is unclear. Germline V gene lookup returns CDR1 LGHDT and CDR2 YNNKEL (reference sequence). Trimming cost V 3 bases and J 9 bases, with 15 bases left between them. The CDR3 sequence is 14 residues long.

This clonotype has just a few counts. V and J are TRBV2 and TRBJ1-3; D may be TRBD1 (5 bases). V was clipped by 11 bases and J by 0 bases, with 5 bases between them. The germline V gene has CDR1 SNHLY and CDR2 FYNNEI. CDR3 length: 11 amino acids. CDR3 amino acids: CAGGSGNTIYF. DNA of the CDR3: TGTGCCGGGGGCTCTGGAAACACCATATATTTT.

The table lists this clonotype with many counts. The chain is built from TRBV11-2 and TRBJ1-1, with TRBD1 as a possible D gene (5 bases). CDR3 length: 14 residues. CDR1 and CDR2 from the germline V gene are SGHAT and FQNNGV. Trimming stripped 5 bases from V and 1 base from J, with 11 bases between. Here the CDR3 reads CASSPQVPNTEAFF. The CDR3 DNA is TGTGCCAGCAGCCCACAGGTCCCGAACACTGAAGCTTTCTTT.

The table lists this clonotype with many counts. The chain recombines TRBV20-1 with TRBJ2-5; TRBD1 or TRBD2 may be the D gene (5 bases each). This CDR3 has 18 residues. V dropped 3 bases and J dropped 3 bases, with 26 bases sitting between them. Germline V lookup: CDR1 DFQATT, CDR2 SNEGSKA (reference sequence). CDR3 amino acids: CSARDPGRWQFTEETQYF. Here the CDR3 DNA reads TGCAGTGCTAGGGATCCGGGACGCTGGCAATTCACGGAAGAGACCCAGTACTTC.

V usage is TRBV29-1 and J usage is TRBJ2-2; TRBD2 aligns across 11 bases. The germline CDR1 and CDR2 sequences are SQVTM and ANQGSEA. J lost 1 base, V lost 7 bases, and 11 bases had no gene match. The CDR3 has 17 amino acids. CDR3 sequence (DNA): TGCAGCGCCCTGGGGGCTAGCGGGAGGCTGAACACCGGGGAGCTGTTTTTT. As protein: CSALGASGRLNTGELFF.

About this clonotype: Because it lacks the conserved phenylalanine or tryptophan at the end, this CDR3 is likely a read error. The chain is built from TRBV4-2 and TRBJ2-7; tentative D call: TRBD1 (6 bases). The CDR3 consists of 14 residues. The germline gives CDR1 LGHNA, CDR2 YNFKEQ. With 5 bases removed from V and 4 bases from J, the gap between germline ends came to 15 bases. The CDR3 DNA follows: TGTGCCAGCAGCTTAGACAGGAATTCGTACGAGCAGTACTTA. Protein: CASSLDRNSYEQYL.

This chain connects TRBV11-2 to TRBJ1-3, with D unresolved. The CDR3 is made up of 16 amino acids. In germline, CDR1 is SGHAT, CDR2 FQNNGV. Trimming shortened V by 5 bases and J by 0 bases, and 14 bases separated the two germline ends. CDR3 sequence reads: CASSLSGFPSGNTIYF. CDR3 DNA sequence: TGTGCCAGCAGCCTATCCGGATTCCCCTCTGGAAACACCATATATTTT.

This clonotype showed up many times. The chain has TRBV20-1 and TRBJ1-3; D gene ambiguous. CDR1 and CDR2 (germline): DFQATT, SNEGSKA (reference sequence). CDR3 size: 13 residues. V was pared by 3 bases and J by 2 bases, with 8 bases between. DNA for the CDR3: TGCAGTGCTAGTTTGGGAACTGGAAACACCATATATTTT. Its protein is CSASLGTGNTIYF.

CDR3 protein: CASSKSRLNYGYTF. CDR3 in DNA: TGTGCCAGTAGTAAGTCCCGGCTTAACTATGGCTACACCTTC. V gene TRBV19 combines with J gene TRBJ1-2; D unclear. V dropped 4 bases and J dropped 1 base, with 10 bases sitting between them. The V gene's germline CDR1 is LNHDA and CDR2 SQIVND (reference sequence). This CDR3 comprises 14 residues.

This clonotype has a count of ten or more. V is TRBV10-3 and J is TRBJ1-2; D is possibly TRBD1 (6 bases). V shed 8 bases and J shed 4 bases, with 17 bases lying between them. The CDR3 contains 14 residues. CDR1 ENHRY and CDR2 SYGVKD come from the germline V gene. The CDR3 sequence: CAIGRRGRIYGYTF. CDR3 nucleotide sequence: TGTGCCATCGGACGCAGGGGCCGGATCTATGGCTACACCTTC.

The CDR3 reads CASSRHGEGNTIYF. The DNA for the CDR3 is TGTGCCAGCAGCCGACATGGAGAAGGAAACACCATATATTTT. This rearrangement joins TRBV12-3 or TRBV12-4 to TRBJ1-3; no firm D call. V gave up 6 bases and J gave up 4 bases, with 13 bases separating them. This CDR3 is 14 amino acids long.

The rearrangement joins TRBV29-1 to TRBJ2-7; TRBD2 matches at 8 bases. The CDR3 has 13 residues. CDR1 and CDR2 (germline): SQVTM, ANQGSEA. Losses at the gene ends were 5 bases for V and 0 bases for J; bases not matched to a gene: 3. This CDR3 is CSVRGGSSYEQYF. CDR3 nucleotide sequence: TGCAGCGTTCGGGGGGGGAGCTCCTACGAGCAGTACTTC.

This clonotype was found a few times. The V and J genes are TRBV12-3 or TRBV12-4 and TRBJ2-5, with TRBD2 as a possible D gene (5 bases). The V end was cut by 2 bases, the J end by 3 bases, with 16 bases between. The CDR3 contains 16 residues. In DNA, the CDR3 is TGTGCCAGCAGTTTACGGGGTTGGAAGGAAAAAGAGACCCAGTACTTC. The encoded protein is CASSLRGWKEKETQYF.

This clonotype was counted a few times. The chain has TRBV7-8 and TRBJ2-1; D not resolved. V dropped 0 bases and J dropped 0 bases, with 9 bases sitting between them. The CDR3 runs 16 residues. CDR1 SGHVS and CDR2 FQNEAQ come from the germline V gene. CDR3 protein: CASSLARLSSYNEQFF. In DNA, the CDR3 is TGTGCCAGCAGCTTAGCACGGCTATCCTCCTACAATGAGCAGTTCTTC.

This clonotype appeared a few times. CDR3 nucleotide sequence: TGTGCCAGCAGCTTTGGACAGGCCTATGGCTACACCTTC. This translates into CASSFGQAYGYTF. V and J are TRBV7-9 and TRBJ1-2, with TRBD1 identical over 7 bases. The CDR3 totals 13 residues. The trim removed 3 bases at V and 4 bases at J, leaving 2 bases unmatched. Germline V gene data show CDR1 as SEHNR and CDR2 as FQNEAQ (reference sequence).

In its sample, this clonotype was seen a few times. The chain links TRBV19 to TRBJ1-1, with a tentative D call TRBD1 (6 bases). CDR3 size: 14 residues. The germline gives CDR1 LNHDA, CDR2 SQIVND (reference sequence). With 6 bases removed from V and 1 base from J, the gap between germline ends came to 12 bases. Here the CDR3 reads CASRAQGTNTEAFF. Here the CDR3 DNA reads TGTGCCAGTAGAGCACAGGGAACGAACACTGAAGCTTTCTTT.

Many counts were recorded for this clonotype. This rearrangement joins TRBV12-3 or TRBV12-4 to TRBJ1-1; the D is unclear. V was cut by 2 bases and J by 8 bases, with 12 bases left in between. This CDR3 comprises 13 residues. The CDR3 is CASSLNLVQEAFF. In DNA form, the CDR3 reads TGTGCCAGCAGTTTAAATCTTGTACAGGAAGCTTTCTTT.